Given below is one T cell receptor beta chain in context. The antigen it binds to is not known. Base qualities were left out, and no much larger clone turns up one base away. In the ViraFEST assay, PBMC were stimulated with viral peptide pools, and antigen-specific CD4+ T cell clonotypes were then identified by expansion using TCR sequencing. After about 10 days of culture, CD4+ T cells were isolated with the EasySep CD4+ T cell isolation kit. None of the healthy vaccine recipients had a prior SARS-CoV-2 infection, which was confirmed by nucleocapsid antibody tests that came back negative both before and after vaccination. Each well held around 2 million PBMC cultured in IMDM containing 5% human AB serum, around 9.3 IU/ml IL-2 and gentamicin, along with roughly 10 ug/ml peptides. On days 3 and 7, half of the culture medium was replaced with fresh IL-2-containing medium. Each peptide stimulation condition was cultured in triplicate wells unless otherwise noted. Using Ficoll-Paque Plus gradient centrifugation, PBMC were separated from whole blood and then either used fresh or cryopreserved at -140C. Overlapping peptide pools spanned the spike proteins of SARS-CoV-2 and the common cold coronaviruses HCoV-NL63, HCoV-OC43 and HCoV-229E. Genomic DNA was extracted from cultured CD4+ T cells with the QIAamp micro DNA kit.

The germline V gene yields SGHTS for CDR1 and YDEGEE for CDR2. The junction shows trimming of 4 bases on V and 6 bases on J, plus 10 bases between the germline ends. Its CDR3 holds 13 amino acids, cysteine through phenylalanine. Kept here is only the CDR3 DNA, which spans 39 bases and is read in frame from base 1. This record comes from a study of vaccination effects on CD4 cells after COVID-19 (dated by TCRdb to between 2021 and 2024). Study-wide context: Participants received two doses of either the BNT162b2 or the mRNA-1273 mRNA SARS-CoV-2 vaccine. In the study, cultures from other donors were sequenced using the Oncomine TCR Beta short-read assay on an Illumina iSeq 100. The study compared SARS-CoV-2 spike-specific CD4+ TCR repertoires before and after mRNA vaccination in COVID-19 convalescent patients and infection-naive vaccine recipients. Altogether, roughly 10 COVID-19 convalescent patients and a handful of SARS-CoV-2-naive healthy vaccine recipients made up the full study.

Overall results and qualifications from the work: The study was limited by a small number of convalescent patients and lacked early post-infection timepoints. In healthy vaccine recipients, vaccine-induced clones were almost all SARS-CoV-2 mono-reactive, with only 1 of 255 cross-reactive with common cold coronaviruses. Clones induced by infection and clones induced by vaccination both contracted markedly at late timepoints after vaccination, which fits with T cell responses waning over time.

The library came from the immunoSEQ multiplex PCR assay. DNA from the CD4+ T cells that had been cultured and isolated underwent TCR beta CDR3 sequencing. For the original study's pipeline: Non-productive TCR sequences were removed and reads were trimmed to the CDR3 region, keeping CDR3s of at least 7 amino acids. The MANAFEST web app was used to pick out antigen-specific clonotypes by comparing their expansion in peptide wells with that in reference cultures. To be called positive, a clone needed expansion at FDR<0.05 compared with the reference and with all other wells, an odds ratio greater than 5, and a frequency greater than 0.1% in two replicate wells. Clonotypes significantly expanded in SARS-CoV-2 spike wells and in at least one common cold coronavirus spike condition were defined as cross-reactive. CDR3 similarity was assessed by Levenshtein distance using the stringdist R package, and unrooted trees were constructed with ape in R 3.6.1. The immuneACCESS repertoire file appears here via TCRdb, limited to in-frame rearrangements. These files lack a portion of the clones; in checked studies, under half of the deficit traces to unresolved V genes, and the cause of the others is not known. V and J calls and clone size follow that table, whereas D and trimming were derived from the DNA. The sample table holds fewer than 85,000 clones, of which around 79% were seen once. In total, the top ten clones hold over 9.5% of the sample.

Sample: CD4+ T cells from PBMCs cultured with SARS-CoV-2 spike peptides, taken before COVID-19 vaccination. The cell subset or site tag for this specimen amounts to: SARS-CoV-2 spike overlapping peptide pool stimulation. This receptor chain uses TRBV5-8 and TRBJ1-4, with TRBD1 perhaps the D gene, on 6 matching bases. This TCR was recovered from a human donor who received a COVID-19 vaccine. The CDR3 reads as follows: CASSLNRDEKLFF. The DNA is as follows: TGTGCCAGCAGCCTAAACAGGGATGAAAAACTGTTTTTT.